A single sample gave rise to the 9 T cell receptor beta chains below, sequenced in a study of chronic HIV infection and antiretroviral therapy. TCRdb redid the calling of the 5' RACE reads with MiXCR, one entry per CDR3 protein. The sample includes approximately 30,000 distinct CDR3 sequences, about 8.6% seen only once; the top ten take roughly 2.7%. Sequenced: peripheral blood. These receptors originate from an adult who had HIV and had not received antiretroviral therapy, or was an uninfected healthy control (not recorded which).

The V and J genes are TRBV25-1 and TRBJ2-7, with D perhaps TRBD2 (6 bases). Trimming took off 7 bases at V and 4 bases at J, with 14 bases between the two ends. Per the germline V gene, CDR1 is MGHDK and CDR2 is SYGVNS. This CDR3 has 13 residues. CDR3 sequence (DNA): TGTGCCAGCACCCCCGGAGGGCTGTACGAGCAGTACTTC. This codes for CASTPGGLYEQYF.

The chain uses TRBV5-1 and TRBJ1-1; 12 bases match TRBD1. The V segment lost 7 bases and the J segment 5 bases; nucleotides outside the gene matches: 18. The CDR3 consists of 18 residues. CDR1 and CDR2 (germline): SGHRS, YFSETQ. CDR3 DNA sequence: TGCGCCAGCCGCCCCTGGGGGGACAGGGGGCGCGGGAATACTGAAGCTTTCTTT. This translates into CASRPWGDRGRGNTEAFF.

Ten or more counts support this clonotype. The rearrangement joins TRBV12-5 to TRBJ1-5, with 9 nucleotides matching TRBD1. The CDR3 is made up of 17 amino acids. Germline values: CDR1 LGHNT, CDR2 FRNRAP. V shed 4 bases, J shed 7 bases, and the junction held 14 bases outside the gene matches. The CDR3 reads CASGSTRDRVRGQPQHF. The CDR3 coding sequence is TGTGCTAGTGGTTCCACCAGGGACAGGGTAAGGGGGCAGCCCCAGCATTTT.

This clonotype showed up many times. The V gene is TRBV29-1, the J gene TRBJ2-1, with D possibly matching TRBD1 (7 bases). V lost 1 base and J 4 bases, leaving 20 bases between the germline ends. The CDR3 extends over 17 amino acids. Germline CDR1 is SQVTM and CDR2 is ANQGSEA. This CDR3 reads CSVEVPGGPFLYNEQFF. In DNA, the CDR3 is TGCAGCGTTGAAGTCCCAGGGGGGCCTTTTTTATACAATGAGCAGTTCTTC.

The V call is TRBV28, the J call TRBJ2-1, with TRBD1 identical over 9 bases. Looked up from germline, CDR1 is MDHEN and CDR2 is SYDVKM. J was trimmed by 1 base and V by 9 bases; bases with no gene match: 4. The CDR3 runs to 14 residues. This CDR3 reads CARQTGGSYNEQFF. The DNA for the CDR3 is TGTGCCAGACAGACAGGGGGGTCCTACAATGAGCAGTTCTTC.

In DNA, the CDR3 is TGTGCCAGCAGCTTAGGGGTAAAAGAGACCCAGTACTTC. Residues: CASSLGVKETQYF. The gene calls are TRBV7-2 and TRBJ2-5; D unclear. With 1 base removed from V and 3 bases from J, the gap between germline ends came to 6 bases. The CDR3 is made up of 13 amino acids. The germline V gene has CDR1 SGHTA and CDR2 FQGNSA. Drawing the rest from reference TRBV7-2 and TRBJ2-5, the complete variable domain is GAGVSQSPSNKVTEKGKDVELRCDPISGHTALYWYRQSLGQGLEFLIYFQGNSAPDKSGLPSDRFSAERTGGSVSTLTIQRTQQEDSAVYLCASSLGVKETQYFGPGTRLLVL.

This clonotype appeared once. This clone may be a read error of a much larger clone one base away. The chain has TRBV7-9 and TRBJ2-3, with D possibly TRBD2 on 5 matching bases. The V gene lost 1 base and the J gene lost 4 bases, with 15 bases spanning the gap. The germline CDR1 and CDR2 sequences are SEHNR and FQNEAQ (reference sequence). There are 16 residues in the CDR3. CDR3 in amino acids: CASSLGSSLLADTQYF. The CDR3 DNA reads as TGTGCCAGCAGCTTAGGGTCTAGCTTATTGGCAGATACGCAGTATTTT.

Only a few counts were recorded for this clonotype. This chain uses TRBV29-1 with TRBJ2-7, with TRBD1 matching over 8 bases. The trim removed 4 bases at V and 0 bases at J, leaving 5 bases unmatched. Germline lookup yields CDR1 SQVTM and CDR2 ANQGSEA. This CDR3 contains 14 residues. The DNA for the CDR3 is TGCAGCGTTGGGACGGGGACAGGCTCCTACGAGCAGTACTTC. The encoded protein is CSVGTGTGSYEQYF.

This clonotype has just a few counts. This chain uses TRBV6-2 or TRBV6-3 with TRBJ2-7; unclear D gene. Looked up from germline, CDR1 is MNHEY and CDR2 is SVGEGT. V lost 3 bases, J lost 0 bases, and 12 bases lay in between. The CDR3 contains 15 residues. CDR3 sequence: CASSYIPLRSYEQYF. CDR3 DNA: TGTGCCAGCAGTTATATACCCCTCCGCTCCTACGAGCAGTACTTC.